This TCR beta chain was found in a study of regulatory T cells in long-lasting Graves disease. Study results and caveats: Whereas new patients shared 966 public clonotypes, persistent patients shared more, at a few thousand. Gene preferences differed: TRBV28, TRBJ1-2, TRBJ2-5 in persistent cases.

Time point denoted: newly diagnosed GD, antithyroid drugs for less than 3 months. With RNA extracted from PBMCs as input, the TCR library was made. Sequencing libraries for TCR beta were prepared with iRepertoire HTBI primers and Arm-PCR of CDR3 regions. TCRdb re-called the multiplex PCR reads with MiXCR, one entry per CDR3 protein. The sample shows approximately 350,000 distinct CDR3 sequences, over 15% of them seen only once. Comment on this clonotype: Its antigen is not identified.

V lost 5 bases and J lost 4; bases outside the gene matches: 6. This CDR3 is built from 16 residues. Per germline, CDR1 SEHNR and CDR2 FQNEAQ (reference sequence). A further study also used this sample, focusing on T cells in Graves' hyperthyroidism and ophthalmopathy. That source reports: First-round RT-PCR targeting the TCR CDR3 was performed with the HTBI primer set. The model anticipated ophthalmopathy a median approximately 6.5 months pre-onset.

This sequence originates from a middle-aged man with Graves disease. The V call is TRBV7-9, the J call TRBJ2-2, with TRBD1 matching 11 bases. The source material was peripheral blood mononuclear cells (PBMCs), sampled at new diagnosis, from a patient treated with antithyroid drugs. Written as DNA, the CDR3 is TGTGCCAGCAGCCGCCCAGGGACAGGGGGCACCGGGGAGCTGTTTTTT. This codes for CASSRPGTGGTGELFF.